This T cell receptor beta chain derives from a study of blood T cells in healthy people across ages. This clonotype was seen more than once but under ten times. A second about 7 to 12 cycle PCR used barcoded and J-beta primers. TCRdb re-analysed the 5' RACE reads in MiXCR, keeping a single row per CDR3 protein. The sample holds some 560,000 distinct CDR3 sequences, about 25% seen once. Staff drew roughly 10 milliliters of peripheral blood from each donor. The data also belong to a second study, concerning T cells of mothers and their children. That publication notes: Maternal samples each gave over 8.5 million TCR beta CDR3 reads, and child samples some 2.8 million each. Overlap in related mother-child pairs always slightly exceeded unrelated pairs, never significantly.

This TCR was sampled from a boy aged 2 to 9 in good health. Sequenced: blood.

The DNA of the CDR3 is TGTGCCAGCAGCCTCAAAGGAGGCGTCACTGAAGCTTTCTTT. Translation gives CASSLKGGVTEAFF. This chain connects TRBV12-3 or TRBV12-4 to TRBJ1-1; D remains unclear. CDR3 length: 14 residues. V lost 6 bases and J lost 4, with 15 bases in between.